This T cell receptor (beta chain) was sequenced in a study of post-analysis software for immune sequencing data. Only a few counts were recorded for this clonotype. Its antigen is not identified. Every TCR beta cDNA library bore unique molecular identifiers. The T cell input of roughly 0.95 to 10 million gave roughly 0.5 million cDNA molecules. TCRdb processed the PCR reads anew with MiXCR; each CDR3 protein has one entry. This sample has under 900,000 distinct CDR3 sequences, with roughly half found just once. CDR1 and CDR2 (germline): MGHRA, YSYEKL. This CDR3 has 13 amino acids. V dropped 1 base and J dropped 5; count of bases not matched to a gene: 0. Study-level findings and limits: Under F measure analysis, samples from one preparation batch co-clustered strongly. The five TRBV segments detected at higher frequency in patients than in controls included TRBV5-6, TRBV5-1 and TRBV20-1.

The specimen sequenced was blood. This TCR was recovered from a girl aged 5-17 years with multiple sclerosis. The chain employs TRBV4-1 and TRBJ2-5, with 8 bases identical to TRBD1. The DNA for the CDR3 is TGCGCCAGCAGCCAAGGACAGGGGGAGACCCAGTACTTC. It is translated as CASSQGQGETQYF.